The T cell receptor (beta chain) under discussion was sequenced for a study of blood T cell repertoires in COVID-19. Across the study: Acute and convalescent COVID-19 samples came from the United States, Italy and Spain. The cDNA or gDNA used as material had been derived from T cells, B-cell-depleted T cells, or PBMCs.

In the original workflow: Reference gene primer amplification gave estimated nucleated cell counts. TCRdb keeps only in-frame clones here, not all; method: immunoSEQ multiplex PCR. D and trimming come from the DNA, and the V and J calls and clone size come from that table. This table holds around 250,000 clones, 70% to 90% found once. The CDR3 has 13 residues. The V gene lost 4 bases and the J gene lost 3 bases, with 9 bases spanning the gap. Germline V lookup: CDR1 SNHLY, CDR2 FYNNEI. This clone was seen just once. The sequenced sample was peripheral blood. The V and J genes are TRBV2 and TRBJ1-2; D perhaps matches TRBD1 (6 bases). The clonotype comes from a man in his 60s who had recovered from COVID-19. The CDR3 loop reads CASSGGQYYGYTF. For the CDR3, the DNA is TGTGCCAGCAGTGGAGGACAGTACTATGGCTACACCTTC.